These T cell receptor beta chains were read from a single sample in a study of shared clonotypes between healthy human individuals. TCRdb keeps only in-frame clones here, not all; method: immunoSEQ multiplex PCR. The sample contains around 500,000 clones, 70% to 80% of which appear only once. Sequencing used PBMCs. Receptor source: a middle-aged woman in good health. Some clones in this sample may be carry-over from other donors' samples. CDR3s include the opening cysteine and the closing phenylalanine or tryptophan. A D gene is named only where the DNA matches it firmly. Some rows have no size entry. The others give once, few or many, or a class for an expanded clone.

j_call	clone_size	d_call	v_call	cdr3_aa	cdr3_nt
TRBJ2-5	-	-	TRBV6-1	CASRREAGKETQYF	TGTGCCAGCCGGAGAGAGGCCGGAAAAGAGACCCAGTACTTC
TRBJ2-4	few	-	TRBV7-2	CASSSAADIQYF	TGTGCCAGCAGCTCCGCCGCGGACATTCAGTACTTC
TRBJ2-4	once	-	TRBV15	CATSGRRTGAKNIQYF	TGTGCCACCAGCGGGAGAAGAACAGGAGCCAAAAACATTCAGTACTTC
TRBJ2-1	-	-	TRBV15	CATSRGRGLGVNEQFF	TGTGCCACCAGCAGAGGGAGAGGGCTGGGGGTCAATGAGCAGTTCTTC
TRBJ2-2	-	TRBD2	TRBV7-9	CASSRAGELSGELFF	TGTGCCAGCAGCAGAGCGGGAGAGTTGTCCGGGGAGCTGTTTTTT
TRBJ2-2	-	TRBD2	TRBV6-1	CASRADLAGSGELFF	TGTGCCAGCAGGGCGGATTTAGCGGGGTCCGGGGAGCTGTTTTTT
TRBJ1-1	once	-	TRBV28	CASSRAWVNTEAFF	TGTGCCAGCAGCCGGGCCTGGGTGAACACTGAAGCTTTCTTT
TRBJ2-3	-	TRBD2	TRBV7-9	CASSLTGLATDTQYF	TGTGCCAGCAGCTTAACTGGACTAGCGACAGATACGCAGTATTTT
TRBJ1-5	-	TRBD1	TRBV6-1	CASSEGEGASPQHF	TGTGCCAGCAGTGAGGGAGAGGGGGCATCGCCCCAGCATTTT
TRBJ1-4	-	TRBD1	TRBV2	CTSSSGQGEEKLFF	TGCACCAGCAGTTCGGGACAGGGCGAAGAAAAACTGTTTTTT
TRBJ2-7	-	-	TRBV28	CASSRGGQSAHEQYF	TGTGCCAGCAGTAGGGGGGGACAAAGCGCCCACGAGCAGTACTTC
TRBJ2-1	-	-	TRBV28	CASSLQGGDEQFF	TGTGCCAGCAGTTTACAGGGGGGCGATGAGCAGTTCTTC
TRBJ2-7	-	TRBD1	TRBV5-1	CASSLGQGPYEQYF	TGCGCCAGCAGCTTGGGACAGGGACCTTACGAGCAGTACTTC
TRBJ2-1	-	-	TRBV13	CASSLVPEAYNEQFF	TGTGCCAGCAGCTTAGTTCCAGAGGCCTACAATGAGCAGTTCTTC
TRBJ2-2	-	TRBD1	TRBV6-4	CASRQGTDTGELFF	TGTGCCAGCAGACAGGGGACAGACACCGGGGAGCTGTTTTTT
TRBJ1-2	-	TRBD1	TRBV7-9	CASSWQTGDDGYTF	TGTGCCAGCAGCTGGCAAACAGGGGACGATGGCTACACCTTC
TRBJ1-4	-	TRBD1	TRBV5-1	CASSLSGTGGDQLFF	TGCGCCAGCAGCTTGTCTGGGACAGGGGGCGACCAACTGTTTTTT
TRBJ2-5	once	-	TRBV7-7	CASSEDSEETQYF	TGTGCTAGCTCCGAGGACTCAGAAGAGACCCAGTACTTC
TRBJ2-3	-	-	TRBV7-9	CASSLGLAELSTDTQYF	TGTGCCAGCAGCTTAGGATTGGCTGAACTTAGCACAGATACGCAGTATTTT
TRBJ2-2	-	TRBD2	TRBV19	CASSGTSGTGELFF	TGTGCCAGTAGCGGGACTAGCGGTACCGGGGAGCTGTTTTTT